This TCR beta chain comes out of a study of cytomegalovirus exposure and HLA in healthy donors. Study summary: The 95 million to 120 million unique TCR beta sequences, from about 190 million T cells, were found by an earlier analysis. Unique TCRs numbering some 80 million, obtained from HLA-typed donors, made up an early data release.

This CDR3 region has 11 residues. CDR1 SQVTM and CDR2 ANQGSEA come from the germline V gene. V shed 7 bases and J shed 0 bases, with 4 bases lying between them. 13 Jbeta primers and 60 Vbeta primers were used for the PCR. Profiled with immunoSEQ multiplex PCR; TCRdb holds only in-frame clones, not every one. The sample lists about 130,000 clones; 65% to 70% were seen once. A few counts support this clone. The source material was PBMCs. This TCR derives from a human donor in good health. The chain has TRBV29-1 and TRBJ2-1; D is undetermined. CDR3 sequence: CSAYSYNEQFF. The CDR3, as DNA: TGCAGCGCCTACTCCTACAATGAGCAGTTCTTC.